One TCR beta chain is described in this entry. In germline, CDR1 is MNHNY, CDR2 SVGAGI (reference sequence). V shed 7 bases and J shed 1 base, with 6 bases lying between them. The CDR3 consists of 12 residues. These data are taken from a study of blood T cell repertoires in COVID-19. Study-wide context: Samples taken during acute and convalescent COVID-19 were collected in the United States, Italy and Spain.

Assay used: immunoSEQ multiplex PCR; TCRdb lists only in-frame clones, some missing. Seen here are 240,000 or so clones, approximately 90% observed once, and the top ten hold over 7.5%. Sequenced input: PBMCs or T cells enriched from blood (not recorded which). The chain joins TRBV6-6 to TRBJ2-3; D not resolved. This TCR was sampled from a man aged 35-49 years who had recovered from COVID-19. This chain's CDR3 is CASMSGTDTQYF. In DNA form, the CDR3 reads TGTGCCAGCATGAGCGGCACAGATACGCAGTATTTT.